Listed below are T cell receptor beta chains from one sample, sequenced in a study of human T cells and chemical hapten exposure. Using its own MiXCR run on the RACE reads, TCRdb lists one record per CDR3 protein. The data show approximately 350,000 distinct CDR3 sequences, under 9% seen once. The input for sequencing was whole blood, taken in connection with sensitization to the hapten diphenylcyclopropenone (DPC). Source of these receptors: a woman between 18 and 30 years old with alopecia areata. Some clones in this sample may be carry-over from other donors' samples. Both conserved end residues are part of each CDR3. Each record gives: D gene, J gene, clone size, V gene, CDR3 DNA, CDR3 protein. D genes are given only for firm matches. The size of a clone is reported for some rows only, either as once, few or many, or as a class for expanded clones.

d_call: .
j_call: TRBJ2-3
clone_size: .
v_call: TRBV27
cdr3_nt: TGTGCCAGCAGCCAGACGCTATACTTTGGCACAGATACGCAGTATTTT
cdr3_aa: CASSQTLYFGTDTQYF

d_call: .
j_call: TRBJ2-7
clone_size: many
v_call: TRBV4-3
cdr3_nt: TGCGCCAGCAGCCAAGAGCCGGTGGTAGGCGAGCAGTACTTC
cdr3_aa: CASSQEPVVGEQYF

d_call: .
j_call: TRBJ2-4
clone_size: many
v_call: TRBV2
cdr3_nt: TGTGCCAGCAGTGAAATTGGCGAAAACATTCAGTACTTC
cdr3_aa: CASSEIGENIQYF

d_call: .
j_call: TRBJ1-5
clone_size: few
v_call: TRBV6-2/TRBV6-3
cdr3_nt: TGTGCCAGCAGTTCCCGGACAAGCTACAATCAGCCCCAGCATTTT
cdr3_aa: CASSSRTSYNQPQHF

d_call: TRBD2
j_call: TRBJ2-1
clone_size: many
v_call: TRBV6-2/TRBV6-3
cdr3_nt: TGTGCCAGCAGTTACAGACTAGCAAGTTTCGATGAGCAGTTCTTC
cdr3_aa: CASSYRLASFDEQFF

d_call: .
j_call: TRBJ2-3
clone_size: .
v_call: TRBV12-3/TRBV12-4
cdr3_nt: TGTGCCAGCAGCGCCACTAGTGCAGATACGCAGTATTTT
cdr3_aa: CASSATSADTQYF

d_call: .
j_call: TRBJ1-5
clone_size: .
v_call: TRBV20-1
cdr3_nt: TGCAGTGCTAGATTCCAGGACAGTCGGCGACAGCCCCAGCATTTT
cdr3_aa: CSARFQDSRRQPQHF

d_call: .
j_call: TRBJ2-7
clone_size: few
v_call: TRBV5-1
cdr3_nt: TGCGCCAGCAGCTTGGTCGCAGTGGGGATAACCTCCTACGAGCAGTACTTC
cdr3_aa: CASSLVAVGITSYEQYF

d_call: .
j_call: TRBJ1-6
clone_size: .
v_call: TRBV7-3
cdr3_nt: TGTGCCAGCAGCTTATGGCAGGCAGCACCCCTCCACTTT
cdr3_aa: CASSLWQAAPLHF

d_call: TRBD1
j_call: TRBJ1-5
clone_size: .
v_call: TRBV6-2/TRBV6-3
cdr3_nt: TGTGCCACCCGGACAGGGGAAGATCAGCCCCAGCATTTT
cdr3_aa: CATRTGEDQPQHF

d_call: .
j_call: TRBJ1-1
clone_size: few
v_call: TRBV29-1
cdr3_nt: TGCAGCTCCGAAACAGGCTTCCGGGGCACTGAAGCTTTCTTT
cdr3_aa: CSSETGFRGTEAFF

d_call: TRBD2
j_call: TRBJ2-5
clone_size: .
v_call: TRBV6-2/TRBV6-3
cdr3_nt: TGTGCCAGCAGTTCCTTCCATTCATCCGGGGGGGGCAGACGACGAGAGACCCAGTACTTC
cdr3_aa: CASSSFHSSGGGRRRETQYF

d_call: .
j_call: TRBJ1-4
clone_size: .
v_call: TRBV18
cdr3_nt: TGTGCCAGCTCTCCCGGCAGGCCTCCTAATGAAAAACTGTTTTTT
cdr3_aa: CASSPGRPPNEKLFF

d_call: .
j_call: TRBJ2-3
clone_size: .
v_call: TRBV5-6
cdr3_nt: TGTGCCAGCAGCTTTGCGGAAGCTTATCATACGCAGTATTTT
cdr3_aa: CASSFAEAYHTQYF

d_call: .
j_call: TRBJ2-2
clone_size: few
v_call: TRBV7-2
cdr3_nt: TGTGCCAGCAGCTTAGTTTTCCTAGGGCCAACGAACACCGGGGAGCTGTTTTTT
cdr3_aa: CASSLVFLGPTNTGELFF

d_call: .
j_call: TRBJ2-3
clone_size: once
v_call: TRBV20-1
cdr3_nt: TGCAGTGCTAGAGATCCAAGCGGGCTGAGCACAGATACGCAGTATTTT
cdr3_aa: CSARDPSGLSTDTQYF

d_call: .
j_call: TRBJ1-1
clone_size: .
v_call: TRBV29-1
cdr3_nt: TGCAGCGTTGTAAAAGGACTGAACACTGAAGCTTTCTTT
cdr3_aa: CSVVKGLNTEAFF

d_call: .
j_call: TRBJ1-6
clone_size: few
v_call: TRBV6-5
cdr3_nt: TGTGCCAGCACCCTGGGGCAGTTCTATAATTCACCCCTCCACTTT
cdr3_aa: CASTLGQFYNSPLHF

d_call: .
j_call: TRBJ2-1
clone_size: .
v_call: TRBV25-1
cdr3_nt: TGTGCCAGCAGTGAATATGTAGGGATCTCCTACAATGAGCAGTTCTTC
cdr3_aa: CASSEYVGISYNEQFF

d_call: TRBD1
j_call: TRBJ2-3
clone_size: few
v_call: TRBV3-1
cdr3_nt: TGTGCCAGCAGCCAAGGGACAGGGAGTACGCAGTATTTT
cdr3_aa: CASSQGTGSTQYF

d_call: .
j_call: TRBJ1-1
clone_size: few
v_call: TRBV5-1
cdr3_nt: TGCGCCAGCAGCTCCTCGAATTTCCGAGGCGGGGAAGCTTTCTTT
cdr3_aa: CASSSSNFRGGEAFF

d_call: TRBD1
j_call: TRBJ1-1
clone_size: .
v_call: TRBV6-1
cdr3_nt: TGTGCCAGCAGTGTCGGGACAGGGCGCATGAACACTGAAGCTTTCTTT
cdr3_aa: CASSVGTGRMNTEAFF

d_call: .
j_call: TRBJ2-3
clone_size: many
v_call: TRBV6-2/TRBV6-3
cdr3_nt: TGTGCCAGCAGTTACTCGAGGGACCTGCAGTATTTT
cdr3_aa: CASSYSRDLQYF

d_call: TRBD1
j_call: TRBJ2-7
clone_size: many
v_call: TRBV7-2
cdr3_nt: TGTGCCAGCAGCTTGGACCCGGGACAGGGCGCCGAGCAGTACTTC
cdr3_aa: CASSLDPGQGAEQYF

d_call: .
j_call: TRBJ1-6
clone_size: .
v_call: TRBV3-1
cdr3_nt: TGTGCCAGCAGCCAAGAAGGAGACAATTCACCCCTCCACTTT
cdr3_aa: CASSQEGDNSPLHF

d_call: TRBD1
j_call: TRBJ2-7
clone_size: few
v_call: TRBV25-1
cdr3_nt: TGTGCCAGCAGTGAATCCCCAGGGGGAAACTACGAGCAGTACTTC
cdr3_aa: CASSESPGGNYEQYF

d_call: TRBD2
j_call: TRBJ2-3
clone_size: .
v_call: TRBV3-1
cdr3_nt: TGTGCCAGCAGCTACGCCACTAGCGGGGGGCCTGGAGATACGCAGTATTTT
cdr3_aa: CASSYATSGGPGDTQYF

d_call: TRBD1
j_call: TRBJ1-1
clone_size: few
v_call: TRBV7-9
cdr3_nt: TGTGCCAGCGGGGGGACAGGCGGGATGAACACTGAAGCTTTCTTT
cdr3_aa: CASGGTGGMNTEAFF

d_call: .
j_call: TRBJ1-4
clone_size: many
v_call: TRBV6-1
cdr3_nt: TGTGCCAGCAGTGAAGCGCTCCGAAAACTGTTTTTT
cdr3_aa: CASSEALRKLFF

d_call: .
j_call: TRBJ1-1
clone_size: .
v_call: TRBV6-5
cdr3_nt: TGTGCCAGCAGTAGGGCCAAGAACACTGAAGCTTTCTTT
cdr3_aa: CASSRAKNTEAFF

d_call: .
j_call: TRBJ1-5
clone_size: few
v_call: TRBV6-1
cdr3_nt: TGTGCCAGCAGTGAAGTGAGAACAGCGTATAGCAATCAGCCCCAGCATTTT
cdr3_aa: CASSEVRTAYSNQPQHF

d_call: .
j_call: TRBJ2-1
clone_size: many
v_call: TRBV12-3/TRBV12-4
cdr3_nt: TGTGCCAGCAGTCGGACTGGAACCTACAATGAGCAGTTCTTC
cdr3_aa: CASSRTGTYNEQFF

d_call: TRBD1
j_call: TRBJ2-3
clone_size: many
v_call: TRBV27
cdr3_nt: TGTGCCAGCAGTTTATTTGGGACAGCGCTCACAGATACGCAGTATTTT
cdr3_aa: CASSLFGTALTDTQYF

d_call: .
j_call: TRBJ1-6
clone_size: .
v_call: TRBV6-5
cdr3_nt: TGTGCCAGCAGTTACTCGTCCCAGGGTAATTCACCCCTCCACTTT
cdr3_aa: CASSYSSQGNSPLHF

d_call: TRBD1
j_call: TRBJ2-1
clone_size: many
v_call: TRBV7-2
cdr3_nt: TGTGCCAGCAGCGTTTTTCAGGGGGTGAGTGGAAACAATGAGCAGTTCTTC
cdr3_aa: CASSVFQGVSGNNEQFF

d_call: .
j_call: TRBJ1-6
clone_size: .
v_call: TRBV5-1
cdr3_nt: TGCGCCAGCAGCCAACTCCTGGGGGGGGTGCATTCACCCCTCCACTTT
cdr3_aa: CASSQLLGGVHSPLHF

d_call: .
j_call: TRBJ2-1
clone_size: few
v_call: TRBV18
cdr3_nt: TGTGCCACCGGGATGGCGGGGTACTCCTACAATGAGCAGTTCTTC
cdr3_aa: CATGMAGYSYNEQFF

d_call: TRBD2
j_call: TRBJ2-7
clone_size: .
v_call: TRBV29-1
cdr3_nt: TGCAGCGTTCTGACTAGCGGGGGTCGTGAGCAGTACTTC
cdr3_aa: CSVLTSGGREQYF

d_call: TRBD2
j_call: TRBJ2-5
clone_size: many
v_call: TRBV20-1
cdr3_nt: TGCAGTGCTAGAGGGACTAGCGGGACGGAGACCCAGTACTTC
cdr3_aa: CSARGTSGTETQYF